This TCR beta chain stems from a study of OX40 agonist ivuxolimab in advanced cancers. Across the whole study: Under the entry rules, prior anti-PD-1, anti-PD-L1 or anti-CTLA-4 therapy was allowed, and 40% had some. Notes on the study in general: Both CD4+ and CD8+ T cell populations in blood had undergone clonal expansion by week 6 at 0.1 to 3.0 mg/kg. Average numbers of expanded clones were greater in CD8+ T cells than in CD4+. Certain nonresponding patients likewise had low normalized T-cell clonal expansion.

The junction had 5 bases not matched to a gene; V was cut back by 2 bases and J by 1 base. Germline CDR1 and CDR2: MGHRA and YSYEKL. The CDR3 is 17 residues long. About this clone: Antigen unknown.

Data came from immunoSEQ multiplex PCR; TCRdb stores just in-frame clones and leaves some out. The table lists around 80,000 clones, 80% to 90% of them singletons. The source of this sequence is an adult with an advanced solid tumor such as melanoma, head and neck, liver or kidney cancer. V is TRBV4-1 and J is TRBJ2-5; TRBD2 agrees at 12 bases. The material was CD4+ or CD8+ T cells sorted from blood, obtained in a trial of the OX40 agonist ivuxolimab. The CDR3 spells CASSQQRGLAGQETQYF. CDR3 sequence (DNA): TGCGCCAGCAGCCAACAAAGGGGACTAGCGGGCCAAGAGACCCAGTACTTC.